The rows below give T cell receptor beta chains drawn from one sample of a study of post-analysis software for immune sequencing data. One entry per CDR3 protein, called by TCRdb with MiXCR from the PCR reads. The table has approximately 260,000 distinct CDR3 sequences, roughly a third seen once. Material for sequencing was blood. The receptor source for this set is a girl between 10 and 17 years old with multiple sclerosis. CDR3s include the opening cysteine and the closing phenylalanine or tryptophan. D genes are given only for firm matches. Rows give clone size only sometimes, using once, few, many, or a class for an expanded clone.

V gene	D gene	J gene	clone size	CDR3 length	CDR3 protein	CDR3 DNA
TRBV6-1	TRBD1	TRBJ2-1	many	14	CASSEGTGGNEQFF	TGTGCCAGCAGTGAAGGGACAGGGGGCAATGAGCAGTTCTTC
TRBV6-1	-	TRBJ2-1	-	17	CASSGLTGGRSYNEQFF	TGTGCCAGCAGTGGATTGACAGGTGGACGGTCCTACAATGAGCAGTTCTTC
TRBV6-4	TRBD2	TRBJ2-1	-	15	CASSESGGDYNEQFF	TGTGCCAGCAGTGAAAGCGGGGGCGACTACAATGAGCAGTTCTTC
TRBV20-1	-	TRBJ1-2	many	12	CSAGDEAYGYTF	TGCAGTGCCGGGGACGAGGCGTATGGCTACACCTTC
TRBV4-3	TRBD2	TRBJ2-1	once	19	CASSQDRVGLAGANNEQFF	TGCGCCAGCAGCCAAGATCGAGTGGGGCTAGCGGGAGCTAACAATGAGCAGTTCTTC
TRBV6-4	-	TRBJ1-1	few	13	CASSDGANTEAFF	TGTGCCAGCAGTGACGGGGCGAACACTGAAGCTTTCTTT
TRBV11-3	-	TRBJ1-1	few	13	CASSLDPNTEAFF	TGTGCCAGCAGCTTAGACCCGAACACTGAAGCTTTCTTT
TRBV5-1	TRBD1	TRBJ2-7	-	17	CASSPTTGGTLADEQYF	TGCGCCAGCAGCCCAACGACAGGGGGAACCCTGGCCGACGAGCAGTACTTC
TRBV20-1	-	TRBJ1-5	-	16	CSGLRGALGSNQPQHF	TGCAGTGGCCTCCGTGGGGCGCTTGGTAGCAATCAGCCCCAGCATTTT
TRBV19	-	TRBJ2-5	-	14	CASSSPTKQETQYF	TGTGCCAGTAGTTCCCCGACCAAACAAGAGACCCAGTACTTC
TRBV5-1	TRBD2	TRBJ2-5	-	15	CASTSGLAGAETQYF	TGCGCCAGCACCTCGGGACTAGCGGGAGCGGAGACCCAGTACTTC
TRBV28	-	TRBJ1-5	many	16	CASSRGGTTGNQPQHF	TGTGCCAGCAGCCGAGGAGGGACAACCGGCAATCAGCCCCAGCATTTT
TRBV2	-	TRBJ2-1	many	13	CASSDFSYNEQFF	TGTGCCAGCAGTGACTTCAGTTACAATGAGCAGTTCTTC
TRBV5-1	-	TRBJ2-7	few	16	CASSSGRGGSYIEQYF	TGCGCCAGCAGCTCAGGGAGGGGGGGTTCCTACATTGAGCAGTACTTC
TRBV5-1	TRBD2	TRBJ2-1	many	14	CASRSSAGVHEQFF	TGCGCCAGCAGGTCTAGCGCGGGGGTCCATGAGCAGTTCTTC
TRBV5-1	-	TRBJ2-5	few	13	CASRNSNQETQYF	TGCGCCAGCCGAAACAGTAACCAAGAGACCCAGTACTTC
TRBV14	TRBD2	TRBJ2-1	many	15	CASSQTAGGGNEQFF	TGTGCCAGCAGCCAAACAGCGGGAGGGGGAAATGAGCAGTTCTTC
TRBV10-3	TRBD2	TRBJ2-1	many	14	CAISDEAGVDEQFF	TGTGCCATCAGTGACGAGGCGGGAGTTGATGAGCAGTTCTTC
TRBV6-1	-	TRBJ1-1	-	15	CASSEFGTAYTEAFF	TGTGCCAGCAGTGAATTCGGGACGGCATACACTGAAGCTTTCTTT
TRBV28	TRBD2	TRBJ2-3	many	16	CASSLGGGLQSDTQYF	TGTGCCAGCAGTTTAGGGGGGGGACTTCAGTCAGATACGCAGTATTTT
TRBV19	-	TRBJ1-1	-	16	CASSLTGTRMNTEAFF	TGTGCCAGTAGTCTCACCGGGACAAGGATGAACACTGAAGCTTTCTTT
TRBV11-1	-	TRBJ1-1	-	13	CASTDRLNTEAFF	TGTGCCAGCACCGACAGACTGAACACTGAAGCTTTCTTT
TRBV20-1	TRBD2	TRBJ2-2	-	14	CSAPERGPAGELFF	TGCAGTGCACCCGAGCGGGGGCCGGCCGGGGAGCTGTTTTTT
TRBV5-1	TRBD2	TRBJ2-5	-	18	CASSPNGLAGGLQETQYF	TGCGCCAGCAGCCCCAACGGGCTAGCGGGGGGGCTCCAAGAGACCCAGTACTTC
TRBV4-1	TRBD1	TRBJ2-7	many	15	CASSQGATGGYEQYF	TGCGCCAGCAGCCAAGGGGCGACAGGGGGGTACGAGCAGTACTTC
TRBV6-1	TRBD2	TRBJ2-4	-	16	CASWGDSKAGKNIQYF	TGTGCCAGCTGGGGTGACAGCAAAGCGGGAAAAAACATTCAGTACTTC
TRBV10-3	-	TRBJ1-6	-	13	CAISESTGYTLHF	TGTGCCATCAGTGAGTCGACGGGATACACCCTCCACTTT
TRBV7-2	-	TRBJ1-2	-	14	CASSPLGGPYGYTF	TGTGCCAGCAGCCCCCTGGGAGGGCCCTATGGCTACACCTTC
TRBV7-9	-	TRBJ2-1	many	14	CASSLSMTYNEQFF	TGTGCCAGCAGCTTATCGATGACCTACAATGAGCAGTTCTTC
TRBV6-5	-	TRBJ1-6	many	14	CATQAGQYNSPLHF	TGTGCCACCCAGGCCGGACAGTATAATTCACCCCTCCACTTT
TRBV6-5	TRBD1	TRBJ1-5	-	15	CASSNDQGAGQPQHF	TGTGCCAGCAGTAACGATCAGGGGGCCGGGCAGCCCCAGCATTTT
TRBV28	TRBD1	TRBJ1-6	many	14	CASSEGQNNSPLHF	TGTGCCAGCAGTGAGGGACAGAATAATTCACCCCTCCACTTT
TRBV12-3/TRBV12-4	TRBD2	TRBJ2-2	few	14	CASSRLAGTGELFF	TGTGCCAGCAGTCGACTAGCGGGAACCGGGGAGCTGTTTTTT
TRBV7-9	TRBD1	TRBJ1-2	many	15	CASSTLQGASYGYTF	TGTGCCAGCAGCACGTTACAGGGGGCGAGCTATGGCTACACCTTC
TRBV29-1	-	TRBJ1-1	-	11	CSVEWIAGAFF	TGCAGCGTTGAATGGATCGCCGGAGCTTTCTTT
TRBV4-2	-	TRBJ2-5	-	15	CASSRMLAPQETQYF	TGTGCCAGCAGCCGGATGCTAGCGCCCCAAGAGACCCAGTACTTC
TRBV2	-	TRBJ2-1	many	15	CASSIRDQWGNEQFF	TGTGCCAGTTCAATCCGGGACCAGTGGGGCAATGAGCAGTTCTTC
TRBV20-1	-	TRBJ2-5	-	16	CSARDPSGGNQETQYF	TGCAGTGCTAGAGATCCTTCAGGGGGGAACCAAGAGACCCAGTACTTC
TRBV5-6	-	TRBJ2-4	-	15	CASSTRQLAKNIQYF	TGTGCCAGCAGTACTCGACAACTAGCCAAAAACATTCAGTACTTC
TRBV7-9	TRBD2	TRBJ2-4	many	15	CASSSEGLAENIQYF	TGTGCCAGCAGCTCTGAGGGACTAGCCGAAAACATTCAGTACTTC
TRBV20-1	-	TRBJ2-2	-	17	CSAREGEAMGGTGELFF	TGCAGTGCTAGAGAGGGGGAAGCTATGGGGGGAACCGGGGAGCTGTTTTTT
TRBV12-3/TRBV12-4	TRBD1	TRBJ1-2	many	13	CASRSTGVYGYTF	TGTGCCAGCAGATCGACAGGGGTCTATGGCTACACCTTC
TRBV13	-	TRBJ2-1	many	11	CASSFSFEQFF	TGTGCCAGCAGCTTTTCCTTTGAGCAGTTCTTC
TRBV14	TRBD1	TRBJ1-2	many	15	CASSLLRDRGYGYTF	TGTGCCAGCAGCCTGCTCCGGGACAGGGGATACGGCTACACCTTC
TRBV20-1	TRBD2	TRBJ2-2	-	14	CSAGGTRQAGELFF	TGCAGTGCTGGCGGGACTAGGCAGGCCGGGGAGCTGTTTTTT
TRBV5-4	-	TRBJ2-7	many	17	CASSFLRVKGSSYEQYF	TGTGCCAGCAGCTTTCTACGGGTCAAGGGAAGCTCCTACGAGCAGTACTTC
TRBV2	-	TRBJ2-7	-	16	CASSVSVRESSYEQYF	TGTGCCAGCAGTGTATCAGTCAGGGAGAGCTCCTACGAGCAGTACTTC
TRBV3-1	-	TRBJ1-1	few	16	CASSQVDTGGSTEAFF	TGTGCCAGCAGCCAAGTCGATACGGGCGGTTCCACTGAAGCTTTCTTT
TRBV29-1	-	TRBJ2-3	many	12	CSAQTGTRTQYF	TGCAGCGCCCAAACCGGGACTCGTACGCAGTATTTT
TRBV20-1	TRBD1	TRBJ2-4	many	16	CSARDRQGDVKNIQYF	TGCAGTGCTAGAGATCGGCAGGGGGATGTCAAAAACATTCAGTACTTC
TRBV20-1	TRBD2	TRBJ2-1	-	14	CSARGGLAGNEQFF	TGCAGTGCTAGAGGGGGACTAGCGGGAAATGAGCAGTTCTTC
TRBV20-1	TRBD2	TRBJ2-5	many	15	CSAPDTSGGGETQYF	TGCAGTGCTCCTGACACTAGCGGCGGAGGAGAGACCCAGTACTTC
TRBV24-1	-	TRBJ2-3	many	14	CATSDGDSTDTQYF	TGTGCCACCAGTGATGGGGACAGCACAGATACGCAGTATTTT
TRBV12-3/TRBV12-4	-	TRBJ1-2	-	14	CASSSNSAGLGYTF	TGTGCCAGCAGCTCTAACAGTGCCGGGCTAGGCTACACCTTC